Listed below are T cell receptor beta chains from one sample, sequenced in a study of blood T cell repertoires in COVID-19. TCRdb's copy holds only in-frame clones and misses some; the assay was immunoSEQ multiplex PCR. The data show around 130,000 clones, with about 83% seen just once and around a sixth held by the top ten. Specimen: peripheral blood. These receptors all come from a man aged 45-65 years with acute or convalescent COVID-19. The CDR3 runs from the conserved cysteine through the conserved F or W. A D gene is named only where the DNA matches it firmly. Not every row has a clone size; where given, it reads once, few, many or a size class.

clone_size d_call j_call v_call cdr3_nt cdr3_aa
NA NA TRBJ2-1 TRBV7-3 TGTGCCAGCAGCACCGCCGGGGGTCTCAATGAGCAGTTCTTC CASSTAGGLNEQFF
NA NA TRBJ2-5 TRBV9 TGTGCCAGCAGCGTAGGGGATGGGGCGGGGTCGCAAGAGACCCAGTACTTC CASSVGDGAGSQETQYF
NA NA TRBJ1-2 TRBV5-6 TGTGCCAGCAGCTTGGAAAGGGGCTATGGCTACACCTTC CASSLERGYGYTF
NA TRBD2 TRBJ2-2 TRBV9 TGTGCCAGCAGCGGAACTAGCGGGGGGTTCACCGGGGAGCTGTTTTTT CASSGTSGGFTGELFF
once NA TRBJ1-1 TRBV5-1 TGCGCCAGCAGCTTGCAGGGTCCAATGAACACTGAAGCTTTCTTT CASSLQGPMNTEAFF
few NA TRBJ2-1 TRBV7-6 TGTGCCAGCAGCTTAGACGGGAGCTCCTACAATGAGCAGTTCTTC CASSLDGSSYNEQFF
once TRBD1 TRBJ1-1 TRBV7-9 TGTGCCAGCAGCTTAAAGACAGGGTTGAACACTGAAGCTTTCTTT CASSLKTGLNTEAFF
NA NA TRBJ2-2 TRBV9 TGTGCCAGCAGCGCTACCGTAGCGGCCGCGAACACCGGGGAGCTGTTTTTT CASSATVAAANTGELFF
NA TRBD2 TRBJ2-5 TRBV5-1 TGCGCCAGCAGCTTGCAGCGGGGGCCCCAAGAGACCCAGTACTTC CASSLQRGPQETQYF
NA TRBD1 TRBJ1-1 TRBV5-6 TGTGCCAGCAGCCCGAGACAGGGGGCCTTGAACACTGAAGCTTTCTTT CASSPRQGALNTEAFF
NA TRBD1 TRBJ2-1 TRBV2 TGTGCCAGCAGTCGGACAGGGCTGAGCTCCTACAATGAGCAGTTCTTC CASSRTGLSSYNEQFF
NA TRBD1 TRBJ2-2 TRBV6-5 TGTGCCAGCAGTTCCTTCGGGACAGAAAACACCGGGGAGCTGTTTTTT CASSSFGTENTGELFF
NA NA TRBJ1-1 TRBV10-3 TGTGCCATCAGTGGCCCATCTGGAGGGAACACTGAAGCTTTCTTT CAISGPSGGNTEAFF
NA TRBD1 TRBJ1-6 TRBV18 TGTGCCAGCTCATTGGACAGGGGTAATTCACCCCTCCACTTT CASSLDRGNSPLHF
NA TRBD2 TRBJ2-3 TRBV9 TGTGCCAGCAGCTTAGCTAGCGGGCCCACAGATACGCAGTATTTT CASSLASGPTDTQYF
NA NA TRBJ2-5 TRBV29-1 TGCAGCGTTGTCGAGTCGGGAGAGACCCAGTACTTC CSVVESGETQYF
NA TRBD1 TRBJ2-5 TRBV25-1 TGTGCCAGCAGTATAGCAGGGGGTGTCCAAGAGACCCAGTACTTC CASSIAGGVQETQYF
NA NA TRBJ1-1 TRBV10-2 TGCGCCAGCAGTGATAGGGGTGGCACTGAAGCTTTCTTT CASSDRGGTEAFF
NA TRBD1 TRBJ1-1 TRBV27 TGTGCCAGCCAGGGGACAGGGGACACTGAAGCTTTCTTT CASQGTGDTEAFF
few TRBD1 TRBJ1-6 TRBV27 TGTGCCAGCAGTTTAATCGGGACAGGGGGAAATTCACCCCTCCACTTT CASSLIGTGGNSPLHF
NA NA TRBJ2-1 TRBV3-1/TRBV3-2 TGTGCCAGCAGCAAACCAGGGTCCTCCTACAATGAGCAGTTCTTC CASSKPGSSYNEQFF
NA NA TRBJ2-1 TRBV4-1 TGCGCCAGCAGCCAAGACGGTGGGGGACTTGTCTATGAGCAGTTCTTC CASSQDGGGLVYEQFF
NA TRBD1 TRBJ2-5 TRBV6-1 TGTGCCAGCAGTGAAGAAGGGACAGGGCGATGGGAGACCCAGTACTTC CASSEEGTGRWETQYF
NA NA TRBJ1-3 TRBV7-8 TGTGCCAGCAGCGCAAGGGCCCGGGACACAAGAAACACCATATATTTT CASSARARDTRNTIYF
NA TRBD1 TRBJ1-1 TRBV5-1 TGCGCCAGCAGCCCTTCGGGACAGGGCTTTGGGACTGAAGCTTTCTTT CASSPSGQGFGTEAFF
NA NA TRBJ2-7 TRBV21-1 TGTGCCAGCAGCACCTCGTATGCACGGGGGGGACTAGCCAACTCCTACGAGCAGTACTTC CASSTSYARGGLANSYEQYF
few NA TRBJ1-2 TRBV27 TGTGCCAGCAGTACGACAGCCTATAACTATGGCTACACCTTC CASSTTAYNYGYTF
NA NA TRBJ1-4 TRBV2 TGTGCCAGCAGTGAAAATCGGGGTAATGAAAAACTGTTTTTT CASSENRGNEKLFF
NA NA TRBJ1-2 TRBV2 TGTGCCAGCAGTATATCACAGCAAACCTATGGCTACACCTTC CASSISQQTYGYTF
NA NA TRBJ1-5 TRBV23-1 TGCGCCAGCAGTCAATGTCCGGGGTATAGCAATCAGCCCCAGCATTTT CASSQCPGYSNQPQHF
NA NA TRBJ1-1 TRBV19 TGTGCCAGTAATCAGGGTTACACTGAAGCTTTCTTT CASNQGYTEAFF
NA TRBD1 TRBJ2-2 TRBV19 TGTGCCAGTAAAACGGGACAGGGGTACACCGGGGAGCTGTTTTTT CASKTGQGYTGELFF
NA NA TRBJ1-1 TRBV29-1 TGCAGCGCCCGGGTGGACTTGAACACTGAAGCTTTCTTT CSARVDLNTEAFF
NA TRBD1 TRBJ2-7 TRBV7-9 TGTGCCAGCAGCTTCACAGGGGGCGAGCAGTACTTC CASSFTGGEQYF
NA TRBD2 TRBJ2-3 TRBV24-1 TGTGCCACCAGTGACCGGGGGGGCACAGATACGCAGTATTTT CATSDRGGTDTQYF
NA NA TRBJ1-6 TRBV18 TGTGCCAGCTCCCCGAGGAGCTCCTATAATTCACCCCTCCACTTT CASSPRSSYNSPLHF
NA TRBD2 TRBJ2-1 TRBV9 TGTGCCAGCAGCGTAGCAACTAGCGGGGGGTACGAGCAGTTCTTC CASSVATSGGYEQFF